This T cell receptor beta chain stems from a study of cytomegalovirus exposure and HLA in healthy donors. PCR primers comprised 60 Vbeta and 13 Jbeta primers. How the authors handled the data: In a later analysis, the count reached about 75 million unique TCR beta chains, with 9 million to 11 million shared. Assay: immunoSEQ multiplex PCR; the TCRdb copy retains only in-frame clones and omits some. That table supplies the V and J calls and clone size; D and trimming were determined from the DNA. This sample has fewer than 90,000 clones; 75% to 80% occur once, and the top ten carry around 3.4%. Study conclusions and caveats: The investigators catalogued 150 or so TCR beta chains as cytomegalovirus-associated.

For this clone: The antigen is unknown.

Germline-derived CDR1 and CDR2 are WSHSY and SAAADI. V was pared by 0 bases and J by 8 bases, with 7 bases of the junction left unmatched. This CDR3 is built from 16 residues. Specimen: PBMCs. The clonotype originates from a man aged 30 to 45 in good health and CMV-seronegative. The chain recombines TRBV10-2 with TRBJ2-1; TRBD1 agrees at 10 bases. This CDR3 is CASSESTGGYVHEQFF. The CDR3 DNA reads TGCGCCAGCAGTGAGTCGACAGGGGGCTATGTACATGAGCAGTTCTTC.